In this sample, the clone carrying this T cell receptor (beta chain) turned up a few times. These data originate in a study of T cell responses to AZD1222 COVID-19 vaccine. Sequencing was performed with immunoSEQ multiplex PCR; in TCRdb, only in-frame clones are kept and a portion is missing. In the table there are about 120,000 clones, about 86% of which are singletons. Germline CDR1 and CDR2: SGDLS and YYNGEE. This CDR3 spans 14 amino acids. V lost 4 bases and J lost 1, with 11 bases in between. The sequence was collected from an adult who received the AZD1222 COVID-19 vaccine. The sample was peripheral blood, taken 28 days after the second AZD1222 dose. The chain joins TRBV9 to TRBJ1-1; D gene ambiguous. The CDR3 protein is CASSPATPNTEAFF. The DNA of the CDR3 is TGTGCCAGCAGCCCCGCCACTCCGAACACTGAAGCTTTCTTT.